The text below deals with one T cell receptor (beta chain). Its antigen is not known. This specimen belongs to a study of vaccination effects on CD4 cells after COVID-19. Broader study findings: In healthy vaccinees, only 1 of 255 vaccine-induced clones cross-reacted with common cold coronaviruses. Convalescent patients numbered few in the study; early post-infection timepoints were missing entirely.

The table came from immunoSEQ multiplex PCR; TCRdb's copy has only in-frame clones and leaves some out. The sample has 24,000 or so clones, 60% to 80% seen once. J was trimmed by 3 bases and V by 7 bases; bases with no gene match: 11. The length of the CDR3 is 15 residues. CDR1 SNHLY and CDR2 FYNNEI come from the germline V gene. The ViraFEST assay expanded antigen-specific CD4+ T cells with viral peptide pools before sequencing. The authors isolated CD4+ T cells after nine to eleven days of culture. All participants had two doses of either the BNT162b2 or mRNA-1273 vaccine. IL-2 medium was substituted for half the medium on days 3 and 7.

The starting material was CD4+ T cells from PBMCs cultured with SARS-CoV-2 spike peptides, obtained after COVID-19 vaccination. This clonotype was obtained from a human donor who received a COVID-19 vaccine. This chain uses TRBV2 with TRBJ2-7, with 8 bases fitting TRBD2. The CDR3 spells CASTGIAGIHYEQYF. DNA of the CDR3: TGTGCCAGCACGGGAATAGCGGGGATTCACTACGAGCAGTACTTC.